This TCR beta chain emerged from a study of T cells in Graves' hyperthyroidism and ophthalmopathy. Germline-derived CDR1 and CDR2 are MDHEN and SYDVKM. This CDR3 is 12 amino acids long. Template material for amplifying TCR beta CDR3 regions consisted of RNA transcripts. HTBI primers drove first-round RT-PCR of the TCR CDR3. TCRdb redid the calling of the multiplex PCR reads with MiXCR, one entry per CDR3 protein. The sample consists of 270,000 or so distinct CDR3 sequences, roughly 15% of them appearing once. This clonotype is medium-sized. The chain employs TRBV28 and TRBJ2-7; D possibly corresponds to TRBD1 (5 bases). The sequenced material came from blood. The TCR sequence derives from a woman between 50 and 59 years old with Graves' hyperthyroidism that later progressed to Graves' ophthalmopathy. Here the CDR3 reads CVTQGHSNEQYF. Written as DNA, the CDR3 is TGTGTTACCCAGGGCCACAGTAACGAGCAGTACTTC.